Listed here are 14 T cell receptor beta chains from one sample, sequenced in a study of identical twins. MiXCR was run by TCRdb on the 5' RACE reads, yielding one entry per CDR3 protein. This sample yields fewer than 550,000 distinct CDR3 sequences, of which roughly 15% are seen a single time; around 0.48% belongs to the top ten. The data also belong to a second study, concerning yellow fever vaccine responses in identical twins.

Sequences were obtained from CD4+ T cells sorted from blood. The source is a young woman in good health.

There are a few counts of this clonotype. The rearrangement uses TRBV28 and TRBJ2-2, with D hard to call. In germline, CDR1 is MDHEN, CDR2 SYDVKM. Trimming shortened V by 8 bases and J by 4 bases, and 11 bases separated the two germline ends. CDR3 length: 13 residues. CDR3 sequence reads: CASCGTPTGELFF. For the CDR3, the DNA is TGTGCCAGCTGTGGAACCCCCACCGGGGAGCTGTTTTTT.

The chain recombines TRBV28 with TRBJ2-4; D tentatively fits TRBD1 or TRBD2 (5 bases each). The V end was cut by 8 bases, the J end by 0 bases, with 20 bases between. CDR1 is MDHEN, CDR2 SYDVKM, per germline. This CDR3 is built from 17 residues. CDR3 region: CASSGAGQDLAKNIQYF. The CDR3 DNA reads as TGTGCCAGCTCCGGGGCCGGGCAGGACCTAGCCAAAAACATTCAGTACTTC.

J is TRBJ2-7 and V is TRBV12-3 or TRBV12-4, with D perhaps TRBD1 (6 bases). The CDR3 length is 11 residues. V was pared by 4 bases and J by 6 bases, with 7 bases between. DNA for the CDR3: TGTGCCAGCAGTTCGGACAGCGAGCAGTACGTC. Protein sequence: CASSSDSEQYV.

This clonotype was recorded many times. This chain links TRBV12-3 or TRBV12-4 with TRBJ1-2; maybe TRBD1 (6 bases). V was clipped by 6 bases and J by 1 base, with 15 bases between them. The length of the CDR3 is 15 residues. The CDR3 loop reads CASSRGGTVNYGYTF. The CDR3 nucleotides are TGTGCCAGCAGCCGAGGGGGGACCGTTAACTATGGCTACACCTTC.

V and J are TRBV24-1 and TRBJ2-1; 8 bases line up with TRBD1. V lost 5 bases and J lost 5; bases outside the gene matches: 7. CDR3 size: 15 residues. In germline, CDR1 is KGHDR, CDR2 SFDVKD. CDR3 sequence: CATSVTDRVNNEQFF. The CDR3 DNA reads TGTGCCACCAGTGTAACGGACAGGGTTAACAATGAGCAGTTCTTC.

This chain uses TRBV5-1 with TRBJ2-1; 13 nucleotides agree with TRBD2. With 0 bases clipped from V and 2 bases from J, the junction kept 11 bases outside the gene matches. There are 20 residues in the CDR3. Germline CDR1 reads SGHRS; CDR2 reads YFSETQ. This CDR3 reads CASSLASGTSGNRAYNEQFF. The CDR3 region has the DNA TGCGCCAGCAGCTTGGCCTCGGGGACTAGCGGGAATAGGGCCTACAATGAGCAGTTCTTC. The whole variable domain, remainder taken from reference TRBV5-1 and TRBJ2-1, is KAGVTQTPRYLIKTRGQQVTLSCSPISGHRSVSWYQQTPGQGLQFLFEYFSETQRNKGNFPGRFSGRQFSNSRSEMNVSTLELGDSALYLCASSLASGTSGNRAYNEQFFGPGTRLTVL.

The chain carries TRBV10-3 and TRBJ2-7; 9 positions match TRBD1. The J segment lost 4 bases and the V segment lost 6 bases, leaving 13 bases of the junction unmatched. The CDR3 has 16 amino acids. Germline V gene sequence: CDR1 ENHRY, CDR2 SYGVKD. The CDR3, as DNA: TGTGCCATCAGCCTCTCCGGGGACAGGGTAAGGTACGAGCAGTACTTC. Its protein is CAISLSGDRVRYEQYF.

This clonotype was observed a few times. The chain uses TRBV29-1 and TRBJ2-2; D may be TRBD2 (7 bases). The ends were cut back, 0 bases at V and 5 bases at J, with 22 bases in the middle. Germline V gene sequence: CDR1 SQVTM, CDR2 ANQGSEA. This CDR3 comprises 18 residues. This chain's CDR3 is CSVEDNPTGRVWTGELFF. The CDR3 region has the DNA TGCAGCGTTGAAGACAATCCAACAGGGAGGGTGTGGACCGGGGAGCTGTTTTTT.

The chain recombines TRBV10-1 with TRBJ2-1; tentative D call: TRBD2 (6 bases). V was trimmed by 3 bases and J by 4 bases, leaving 10 bases between them. Germline CDR1 WNHNN, CDR2 SYGVQD (reference sequence). The CDR3 sequence is 14 residues long. CDR3 loop: CASSDRLEYNEQFF. CDR3 nucleotides: TGCGCCAGCAGTGATCGACTAGAGTACAATGAGCAGTTCTTC.

This sequence joins TRBV5-1 and TRBJ2-1; 11 nucleotides agree with TRBD2. Trimming at V came to 4 bases and at J to 6 bases, leaving 6 bases not matched to a gene. The CDR3 sequence is 15 residues long. Germline V lookup: CDR1 SGHRS, CDR2 YFSETQ. Written as DNA, the CDR3 is TGCGCCAGCAGCCCCGTCGGACTAGCGGGCAATGAGCAGTTCTTC. It specifies CASSPVGLAGNEQFF.

This clonotype was observed a few times. The rearrangement uses TRBV3-1 and TRBJ2-1; D may be TRBD1 (6 bases). Germline V gene lookup returns CDR1 LGHDT and CDR2 YNNKEL (reference sequence). The V and J ends lost 7 bases and 3 bases respectively, with 16 bases between them. This CDR3 contains 15 residues. CDR3 region: CASTRGSDHYNEQFF. CDR3 DNA: TGTGCCAGCACCAGGGGAAGCGATCACTACAATGAGCAGTTCTTC.

This clonotype was recorded a few times. The chain joins TRBV10-3 to TRBJ2-3; the D call may be TRBD1 or TRBD2 (5 bases each). The CDR3 has 14 amino acids. Germline CDR1 ENHRY, CDR2 SYGVKD. Between the trimmed V and J ends, which lost 8 bases and 5 bases, there was a span of 17 bases. The CDR3 loop reads CAIGRAERGDTQYF. In DNA form, the CDR3 reads TGTGCCATCGGTAGGGCGGAGAGGGGAGATACGCAGTATTTT.

This clonotype appeared many times. This chain uses TRBV5-1 with TRBJ2-1; perhaps TRBD2 as D (6 bases). This CDR3 has 15 amino acids. CDR1 SGHRS and CDR2 YFSETQ come from the germline V gene. Trimming left V 0 bases short and J 4 bases short, with 11 bases between. CDR3: CASSLVPSEYNEQFF. The CDR3, as DNA: TGCGCCAGCAGCTTGGTCCCTAGCGAGTACAATGAGCAGTTCTTC.

This clonotype was observed a few times. At one end, the junction sequence differs from germline, possibly due to a read error. J is TRBJ1-2 and V is TRBV29-1; TRBD1 might be the D (5 bases). The CDR3 sequence is 14 residues long. CDR1 is SQVTM, CDR2 ANQGSEA, per germline. The CDR3: CSVDWAGEDYGYSF. For the CDR3, the DNA is TGCAGCGTTGATTGGGCGGGGGAGGACTATGGCTACTCCTTC.